This T cell receptor beta chain was captured in a study of blood T cells in healthy people across ages. Primed by a sample-barcoded 5' primer and a J-beta primer mix, a second PCR proceeded for about 6 to 12 cycles. One entry per CDR3 protein, called by TCRdb with MiXCR from the 5' RACE reads. Of roughly 900,000 distinct CDR3 sequences listed, around 30% were seen once; the top ten hold 17%. This clonotype was picked up many times. Trimming left V 0 bases short and J 8 bases short, with 14 bases between. From germline, CDR1 is SGHDT and CDR2 YYEEEE. The CDR3 has 14 amino acids. The sequence was collected from a woman aged 80 or over in good health. This rearrangement joins TRBV5-6 to TRBJ1-2; D unresolved. The sample taken for sequencing was blood. DNA for the CDR3: TGTGCCAGCAGCTTGGGGGCGGTGCCGGGAGGCTACACCTTC. Translation: CASSLGAVPGGYTF.